The rows below give T cell receptor beta chains drawn from one sample of a study of cytomegalovirus exposure and HLA in healthy donors. Repertoires were generated with immunoSEQ multiplex PCR, while TCRdb's copy carries only in-frame clones and drops some. This table has about 52,000 clones, roughly 60% appearing once. Sequencing was carried out using PBMCs. These receptors originate from a human donor in good health. Each CDR3 is given with its conserved first and last residue.

cdr3_aa: CSATRGGEQYF; v_call: TRBV20-1; cdr3_length: 11; j_call: .
cdr3_aa: CASSARQALRDEQFF; v_call: TRBV11-1; cdr3_length: 15; j_call: TRBJ2-1
cdr3_aa: CASSDRGLSGYTF; v_call: TRBV7-9; cdr3_length: 13; j_call: TRBJ1-2
cdr3_aa: CASSQTGYYGYTF; v_call: TRBV4-2; cdr3_length: 13; j_call: TRBJ1-2
cdr3_aa: CASSLGGAGGLEQYF; v_call: TRBV5-1; cdr3_length: 15; j_call: TRBJ2-7
cdr3_aa: CASSFRETNEKLFF; v_call: TRBV11-2; cdr3_length: 14; j_call: TRBJ1-4
cdr3_aa: CASSLRFSGANVLTF; v_call: TRBV7-8; cdr3_length: 15; j_call: TRBJ2-6
cdr3_aa: CASSHGGVTEAFF; v_call: TRBV5-6; cdr3_length: 13; j_call: TRBJ1-1
cdr3_aa: CASTRGGNTGELFF; v_call: TRBV7-3; cdr3_length: 14; j_call: TRBJ2-2
cdr3_aa: CAWSEQSYGYTF; v_call: TRBV30; cdr3_length: 12; j_call: TRBJ1-2
cdr3_aa: CASSELYEQYF; v_call: TRBV6-1; cdr3_length: 11; j_call: TRBJ2-7
cdr3_aa: CASSIGGQNLYNEQFF; v_call: TRBV19; cdr3_length: 16; j_call: TRBJ2-1
cdr3_aa: CASSWQQGTGELFF; v_call: TRBV7-2; cdr3_length: 14; j_call: TRBJ2-2
cdr3_aa: CASSGLSGGKPETQYF; v_call: TRBV6-1; cdr3_length: 16; j_call: TRBJ2-5
cdr3_aa: CASSKLNRGQTNTEAFF; v_call: TRBV18; cdr3_length: 17; j_call: TRBJ1-1
cdr3_aa: CATNWGGGTDTQYF; v_call: TRBV6-1; cdr3_length: 14; j_call: TRBJ2-3
cdr3_aa: CASSVRQGADIYDEGADIYEQYF; v_call: TRBV5-1; cdr3_length: 23; j_call: TRBJ2-7
cdr3_aa: CASSLVLAGGDVQFF; v_call: TRBV7-2; cdr3_length: 15; j_call: TRBJ2-1
cdr3_aa: CASSQAPGGGTQYF; v_call: TRBV4-1; cdr3_length: 14; j_call: TRBJ2-3
cdr3_aa: CASSVDSWEGEQFF; v_call: TRBV9; cdr3_length: 14; j_call: TRBJ2-1
cdr3_aa: CASSETSGGYTDTQYF; v_call: TRBV5-1; cdr3_length: 16; j_call: TRBJ2-3
cdr3_aa: CAWGRGNTEAFF; v_call: TRBV30; cdr3_length: 12; j_call: TRBJ1-1
cdr3_aa: CASSRQGPAFF; v_call: TRBV7-9; cdr3_length: 11; j_call: TRBJ1-1
cdr3_aa: CASSADGLSFTQYF; v_call: TRBV7-9; cdr3_length: 14; j_call: TRBJ2-3
cdr3_aa: CSVVTGSSGNTIYF; v_call: TRBV29-1; cdr3_length: 14; j_call: TRBJ1-3
cdr3_aa: CASSLAFYEQFF; v_call: TRBV5-1; cdr3_length: 12; j_call: TRBJ2-1
cdr3_aa: CASSQVTSVSNQPQHF; v_call: TRBV4-1; cdr3_length: 16; j_call: TRBJ1-5
cdr3_aa: CASGTSGGPQETQYF; v_call: TRBV11-2; cdr3_length: 15; j_call: TRBJ2-5
cdr3_aa: CASSFSPSGGYSGANVLTF; v_call: TRBV5-1; cdr3_length: 19; j_call: TRBJ2-6
cdr3_aa: CASNGLAGFYEQYF; v_call: TRBV6-6; cdr3_length: 14; j_call: TRBJ2-7
cdr3_aa: CASSLARSGGPDTQYF; v_call: TRBV7-6; cdr3_length: 16; j_call: TRBJ2-3
cdr3_aa: CASSTWTGGGYGYTF; v_call: TRBV13; cdr3_length: 15; j_call: TRBJ1-2
cdr3_aa: CASTYGQDTDTQYF; v_call: TRBV5-1; cdr3_length: 14; j_call: TRBJ2-3
cdr3_aa: CASSDHLATGGTEAFF; v_call: TRBV6-4; cdr3_length: 16; j_call: TRBJ1-1
cdr3_aa: CASSQDRTGYNSPLHF; v_call: TRBV4-3; cdr3_length: 16; j_call: TRBJ1-6